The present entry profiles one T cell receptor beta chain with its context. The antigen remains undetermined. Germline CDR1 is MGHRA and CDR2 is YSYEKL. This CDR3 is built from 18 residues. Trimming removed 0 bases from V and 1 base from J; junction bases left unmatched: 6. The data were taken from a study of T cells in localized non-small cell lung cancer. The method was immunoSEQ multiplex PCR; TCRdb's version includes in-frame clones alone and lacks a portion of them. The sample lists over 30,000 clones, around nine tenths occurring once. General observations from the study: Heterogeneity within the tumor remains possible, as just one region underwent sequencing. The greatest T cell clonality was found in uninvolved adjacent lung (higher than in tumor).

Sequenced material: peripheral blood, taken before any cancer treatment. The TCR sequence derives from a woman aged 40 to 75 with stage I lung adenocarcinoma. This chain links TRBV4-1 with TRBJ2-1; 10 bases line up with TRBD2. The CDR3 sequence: CASSQDSSGSFSYNEQFF. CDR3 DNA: TGCGCCAGCAGCCAAGATTCTAGCGGGAGTTTTTCCTACAATGAGCAGTTCTTC.